These 15 T cell receptor beta chains share one sample of origin, sequenced in a study of shared clonotypes between healthy human individuals. The method was immunoSEQ multiplex PCR; TCRdb's version includes in-frame clones alone and lacks a portion of them. The sample comprises millions of clones, roughly 94% of which are singletons, and around 1.1% rests with the top ten. CD45RO-negative, CCR7-positively selected cells formed the naive CD8 fraction, excluding terminally differentiated effector memory CD45RA+ cells. Material: naive CD8+ T cells sorted from blood. Every receptor here comes from a man in his late teens or twenties in good health.

J is TRBJ2-1 and V is TRBV5-6; 11 nucleotides match TRBD2. The germline V gene has CDR1 SGHDT and CDR2 YYEEEE. The CDR3 length is 15 residues. The V segment lost 3 bases and the J segment 7 bases; nucleotides outside the gene matches: 6. Here the CDR3 DNA reads TGTGCCAGCAGCTCGACTAGCGGGGTGGGGAATGAGCAGTTCTTC. It encodes CASSSTSGVGNEQFF.

This clone has only one observation. This sequence joins TRBV9 and TRBJ2-3; D uncertain. Germline assignment: CDR1 SGDLS and CDR2 YYNGEE. This CDR3 has 13 amino acids. Trimming shortened V by 0 bases and J by 6 bases, and 8 bases separated the two germline ends. The CDR3 DNA reads as TGTGCCAGCAGCGTAGACGGTTCGGATACGCAGTATTTT. Translation gives CASSVDGSDTQYF.

The genes are TRBV10-1 and TRBJ1-2; 7 bases match TRBD1. The germline V gene encodes CDR1 WNHNN and CDR2 SYGVQD (reference sequence). The CDR3 is made up of 16 amino acids. V trimming: 0 bases; J trimming: 8 bases; junction bases outside the gene matches: 12. CDR3 region: CASSESIRQGKGGYTF. CDR3 nucleotide sequence: TGCGCCAGCAGTGAGTCGATTCGACAGGGAAAAGGGGGCTACACCTTC.

This chain joins TRBV5-4 and TRBJ1-1; D might be TRBD1 (5 bases). This CDR3 comprises 14 residues. CDR1 is SGHNT and CDR2 is YYREEE in the germline V gene (reference sequence). V lost 2 bases to trimming and J lost 0 bases, with 8 bases between them. The CDR3 sequence: CASSLKTVNTEAFF. Written as DNA, the CDR3 is TGTGCCAGCAGCTTAAAGACAGTGAACACTGAAGCTTTCTTT.

To note about this clone: One end of the junction does not line up with germline, which may come from a read error. The genes are TRBV19 and TRBJ2-7; 12 bases align to TRBD2. Germline CDR1 LNHDA, CDR2 SQIVND (reference sequence). CDR3 length equals 14 residues. CDR3 sequence reads: CVSSNRLAGVEQYF. For the CDR3, the DNA is TGTGTCAGTAGTAACCGACTAGCGGGAGTCGAGCAGTACTTC.

The V and J genes are TRBV14 and TRBJ1-4; 7 bases map to TRBD1. The V segment lost 1 base and the J segment 8 bases; nucleotides outside the gene matches: 4. CDR3 length: 14 residues. Per the germline V gene, CDR1 is SGHDN and CDR2 is FVKESK. CDR3 coding DNA: TGTGCCAGCAGCCAAGTTGACAGGGAGGAAAAACTGTTTTTT. Its translation: CASSQVDREEKLFF.

V is TRBV5-1 and J is TRBJ2-1; TRBD1 agrees at 11 bases. The V gene end was trimmed by 4 bases and the J gene end by 7 bases; junction bases not matched to a gene: 7. This CDR3 comprises 15 residues. Germline V gives CDR1 SGHRS, CDR2 YFSETQ. CDR3 loop: CASSVDRGLLNEQFF. Written as DNA, the CDR3 is TGCGCCAGCAGCGTGGACAGGGGGCTGCTAAATGAGCAGTTCTTC. Using reference TRBV5-1 and TRBJ2-1 for the parts outside the CDR3, the full variable domain is KAGVTQTPRYLIKTRGQQVTLSCSPISGHRSVSWYQQTPGQGLQFLFEYFSETQRNKGNFPGRFSGRQFSNSRSEMNVSTLELGDSALYLCASSVDRGLLNEQFFGPGTRLTVL.

This rearrangement joins TRBV19 to TRBJ2-7, with 7 bases identical to TRBD1. The CDR3 length is 14 residues. The germline V gene encodes CDR1 LNHDA and CDR2 SQIVND (reference sequence). Trimming cost V 5 bases and J 6 bases; bases outside gene matches: 10. CDR3 DNA sequence: TGTGCCAGTAGTCCCGGGACAGCTTTCCGCGAGCAGTACTTC. Its translation is CASSPGTAFREQYF.

This chain connects TRBV4-1 to TRBJ2-1, with D unresolved. Germline lookup yields CDR1 MGHRA and CDR2 YSYEKL. Deletions cut 4 bases from V and 2 bases from J, with 9 bases between. This CDR3 has 14 residues. The CDR3 spells CASSLRDAYNEQFF. CDR3 sequence (DNA): TGCGCCAGCAGCCTAAGGGATGCCTACAATGAGCAGTTCTTC.

The V gene is TRBV13, the J gene TRBJ2-7; D is ambiguous. V lost 2 bases and J 4 bases, leaving 15 bases between the germline ends. The CDR3 runs to 15 residues. Germline CDR1 reads PRHDT; CDR2 reads FYEKMQ (reference sequence). CDR3 nucleotide sequence: TGTGCCAGCAGCTTATCTGAGGATTGGCGATACGAGCAGTACTTC. Its protein product is CASSLSEDWRYEQYF.

The chain employs TRBV15 and TRBJ1-5; D may be TRBD1 (6 bases). The CDR3 totals 15 residues. V was cut by 3 bases and J by 5 bases, with 14 bases left in between. Germline loops: CDR1 LNHNV, CDR2 YYDKDF (reference sequence). CDR3 sequence: CATSSTGTPYQPQHF. The CDR3 DNA sequence: TGTGCCACCAGCAGTACCGGGACACCCTATCAGCCCCAGCATTTT.

This chain links TRBV5-1 with TRBJ1-1; no definite D call. The germline V gene encodes CDR1 SGHRS and CDR2 YFSETQ. V was cut by 1 base and J by 0 bases, with 10 bases left in between. The CDR3 totals 15 residues. CDR3 protein: CASSLLVGMNTEAFF. CDR3 coding DNA: TGCGCCAGCAGCTTGTTAGTAGGAATGAACACTGAAGCTTTCTTT.

V usage is TRBV5-5 and J usage is TRBJ1-6, with D possibly matching TRBD1 (5 bases). The germline gives CDR1 SGHKS, CDR2 YYEKEE (reference sequence). V dropped 1 base and J dropped 5 bases, with 16 bases sitting between them. The CDR3 is 17 residues long. CDR3 nucleotides: TGTGCCAGCAGCTTGTATATGTGGGACCTTGATAATTCACCCCTCCACTTT. Protein sequence: CASSLYMWDLDNSPLHF.

The chain couples TRBV11-2 to TRBJ2-1, with D hard to call. The germline V gene encodes CDR1 SGHAT and CDR2 FQNNGV. CDR3 size: 16 residues. Trimming removed 1 base at V and 0 bases at J, with 10 bases between. The DNA for the CDR3 is TGTGCCAGCAGCTTAGTTCTCGGAAGCTCCTACAATGAGCAGTTCTTC. Protein product: CASSLVLGSSYNEQFF. The variable domain in full, with the rest retrieved from reference TRBV11-2 and TRBJ2-1, is EAGVAQSPRYKIIEKRQSVAFWCNPISGHATLYWYQQILGQGPKLLIQFQNNGVVDDSQLPKDRFSAERLKGVDSTLKIQPAKLEDSAVYLCASSLVLGSSYNEQFFGPGTRLTVL.

The chain uses TRBV9 and TRBJ2-7; 12 bases align to TRBD1. The CDR3 totals 15 residues. J was trimmed by 5 bases and V by 0 bases; bases with no gene match: 3. The germline V gene has CDR1 SGDLS and CDR2 YYNGEE. DNA of the CDR3: TGTGCCAGCAGCGTAGCCGGGACAGGGGGCCACGAGCAGTACTTC. Translated: CASSVAGTGGHEQYF.